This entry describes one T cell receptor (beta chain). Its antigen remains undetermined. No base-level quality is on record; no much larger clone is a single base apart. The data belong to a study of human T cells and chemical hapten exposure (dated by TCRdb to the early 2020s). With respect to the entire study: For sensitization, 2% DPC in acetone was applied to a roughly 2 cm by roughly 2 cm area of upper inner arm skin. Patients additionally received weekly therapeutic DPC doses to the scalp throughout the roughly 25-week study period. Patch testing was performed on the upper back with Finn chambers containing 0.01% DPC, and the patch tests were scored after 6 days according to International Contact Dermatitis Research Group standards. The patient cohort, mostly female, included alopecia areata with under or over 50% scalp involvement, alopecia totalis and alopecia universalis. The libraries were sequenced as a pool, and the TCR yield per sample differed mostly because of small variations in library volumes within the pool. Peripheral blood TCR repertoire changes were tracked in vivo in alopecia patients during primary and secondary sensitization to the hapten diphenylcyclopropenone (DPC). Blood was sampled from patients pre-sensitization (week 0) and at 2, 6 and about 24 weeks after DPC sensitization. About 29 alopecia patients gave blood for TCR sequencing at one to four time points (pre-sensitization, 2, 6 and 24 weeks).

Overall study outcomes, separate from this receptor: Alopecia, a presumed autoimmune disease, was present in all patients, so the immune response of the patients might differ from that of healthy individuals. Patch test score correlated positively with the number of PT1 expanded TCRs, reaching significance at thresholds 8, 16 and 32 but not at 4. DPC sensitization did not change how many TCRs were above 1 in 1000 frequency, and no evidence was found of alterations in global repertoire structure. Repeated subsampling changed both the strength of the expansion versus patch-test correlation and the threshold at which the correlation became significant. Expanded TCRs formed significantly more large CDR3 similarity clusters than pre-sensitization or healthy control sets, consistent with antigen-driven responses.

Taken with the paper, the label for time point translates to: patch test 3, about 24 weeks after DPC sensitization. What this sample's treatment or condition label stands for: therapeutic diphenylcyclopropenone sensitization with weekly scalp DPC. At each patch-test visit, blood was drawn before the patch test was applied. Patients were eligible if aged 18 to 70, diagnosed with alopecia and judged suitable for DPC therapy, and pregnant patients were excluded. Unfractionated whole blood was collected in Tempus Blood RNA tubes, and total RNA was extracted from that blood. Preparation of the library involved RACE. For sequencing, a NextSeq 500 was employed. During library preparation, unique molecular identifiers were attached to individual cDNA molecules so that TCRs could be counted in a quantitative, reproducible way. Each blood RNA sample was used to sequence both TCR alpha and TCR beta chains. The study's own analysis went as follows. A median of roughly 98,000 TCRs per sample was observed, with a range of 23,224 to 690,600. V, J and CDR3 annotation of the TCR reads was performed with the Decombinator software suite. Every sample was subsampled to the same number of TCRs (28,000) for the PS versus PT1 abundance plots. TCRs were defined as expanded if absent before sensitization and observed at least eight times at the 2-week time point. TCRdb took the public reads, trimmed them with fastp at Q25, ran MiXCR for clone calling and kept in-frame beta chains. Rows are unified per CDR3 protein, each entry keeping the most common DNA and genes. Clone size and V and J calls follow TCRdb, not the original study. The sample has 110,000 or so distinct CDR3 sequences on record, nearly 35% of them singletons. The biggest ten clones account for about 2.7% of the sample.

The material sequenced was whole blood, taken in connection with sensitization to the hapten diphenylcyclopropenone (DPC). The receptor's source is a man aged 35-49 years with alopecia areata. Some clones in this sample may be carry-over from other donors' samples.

The DNA sequence is as follows: TGTGCCAGCAGTCCCCTTGTTGGCGAGCAGTACGTC. It translates to CASSPLVGEQYV. Rearrangement joined TRBV28 to TRBJ2-7; confidence is insufficient to name the D gene. The CDR3 has 12 amino acids, counting the end cysteine and valine. Only CDR3 DNA remains: 36 bases, in frame from the first base. The germline ends are 11 bases apart after V is trimmed by 5 bases and J by 6 bases. CDR1 is given as MDHEN and CDR2 as SYDVKM, both from the germline V gene.